Listed here are 28 T cell receptor beta chains from one sample, sequenced in a study of T cell clonotyping in hematopoietic cell transplantation. Time point defined: recipient sample about 28 days before transplant, after cytoreduction. The method was immunoSEQ multiplex PCR; TCRdb's version includes in-frame clones alone and lacks a portion of them. The repertoire holds 7,000 to 8,000 clones, with roughly 91% as singletons. The sequenced sample was peripheral blood mononuclear cells, obtained before stem cell transplant. The receptors here all came from a man aged 60 to 75 with acute myeloid leukemia. Some clones in this sample may be carry-over from other donors' samples.

This chain links TRBV7-6 with TRBJ2-1; 7 positions match TRBD2. The trim removed 2 bases at V and 5 bases at J, leaving 3 bases unmatched. Germline V gene lookup returns CDR1 SGHVS and CDR2 FNYEAQ. The CDR3 is 14 amino acids. This chain's CDR3 is CASSLLGTNNEQFF. In nucleotides, the CDR3 is TGTGCCAGCAGCTTACTAGGGACTAACAATGAGCAGTTCTTC. Drawing the rest from reference TRBV7-6 and TRBJ2-1, the complete variable domain is GAGVSQSPRYKVTKRGQDVALRCDPISGHVSLYWYRQALGQGPEFLTYFNYEAQQDKSGLPNDRFSAERPEGSISTLTIQRTEQRDSAMYRCASSLLGTNNEQFFGPGTRLTVL.

The chain uses TRBV28 and TRBJ1-5; D is unclear. Germline CDR1 reads MDHEN; CDR2 reads SYDVKM. The CDR3 length is 14 residues. Trimming pared 1 base from V and 5 bases from J, leaving 9 bases between. CDR3 sequence reads: CASSLSGTDQPQHF. Written as DNA, the CDR3 is TGTGCCAGCAGTTTATCCGGTACAGATCAGCCCCAGCATTTT.

This chain uses TRBV7-8 with TRBJ1-1; weak D call: TRBD1 (6 bases). Trimming stripped 1 base from V and 4 bases from J, with 19 bases between. Germline CDR1 and CDR2: SGHVS and FQNEAQ. This CDR3 region has 17 residues. The CDR3 here is CASSLVGGAQGSTEAFF. The CDR3 region has the DNA TGTGCCAGCAGCTTAGTCGGGGGGGCGCAGGGGAGCACTGAAGCTTTCTTT.

This chain joins TRBV7-2 and TRBJ2-3, with 9 bases fitting TRBD2. Germline trimming cut 4 bases from V and 0 bases from J; bases unmatched to any gene: 2. The V gene's germline CDR1 is SGHTA and CDR2 FQGNSA. The CDR3 runs to 15 residues. The CDR3 nucleotides read TGTGCCAGCAGCTGGGCGGGAGGGAGCACAGATACGCAGTATTTT. This sequence encodes CASSWAGGSTDTQYF. Based on the CDR3 plus reference TRBV7-2 and TRBJ2-3, the full variable domain is GAGVSQSPSNKVTEKGKDVELRCDPISGHTALYWYRQSLGQGLEFLIYFQGNSAPDKSGLPSDRFSAERTGGSVSTLTIQRTQQEDSAVYLCASSWAGGSTDTQYFGPGTRLTVL.

V gene TRBV27 combines with J gene TRBJ2-3, with D perhaps matching TRBD2 (5 bases). The CDR3 contains 14 residues. Per germline, CDR1 MNHEY and CDR2 SMNVEV (reference sequence). V lost 0 bases and J 3 bases, leaving 7 bases between the germline ends. The DNA of the CDR3 is TGTGCCAGCAGTTTATCCCCGGGGACAGATACGCAGTATTTT. Translated: CASSLSPGTDTQYF.

The count of this clone is one. This rearrangement joins TRBV5-8 to TRBJ2-6; the D gene is possibly TRBD2 (6 bases). The CDR3 consists of 17 residues. With 7 bases removed from V and 5 bases from J, the gap between germline ends came to 22 bases. CDR1 is SGHTS and CDR2 is YDEGEE in the germline V gene. The chain's CDR3 is CASRAGSTQSRANVLTF. CDR3 sequence (DNA): TGTGCCAGCCGAGCGGGTTCCACACAAAGTCGGGCCAACGTCCTGACTTTC. Based on the CDR3 plus reference TRBV5-8 and TRBJ2-6, the full variable domain is EAGVTQSPTHLIKTRGQQATLRCSPISGHTSVYWYQQALGLGLQFLLWYDEGEERNRGNFPPRFSGRQFPNYSSELNVNALELEDSALYLCASRAGSTQSRANVLTFGAGSRLTVL.

This chain joins TRBV6-6 and TRBJ2-7; D could derive from TRBD1 or TRBD2 (5 bases each). V was shortened by 5 bases and J by 3 bases, with 11 bases between the two germline ends. The CDR3 length is 13 residues. CDR1 MNHNY and CDR2 SVGAGI come from the germline V gene (reference sequence). The CDR3 DNA reads as TGTGCCAGCAGTACGGGACCAAACTACGAGCAGTACTTC. Amino acid sequence: CASSTGPNYEQYF.

The J gene is TRBJ2-1, the V gene TRBV30; possibly TRBD1 for D (5 bases). CDR3 size: 16 residues. CDR1 and CDR2 (germline): GTSNPN, SVGIG (reference sequence). V shed 0 bases and J shed 1 base, with 13 bases lying between them. Here the CDR3 reads CAWSVWGMGSYNEQFF. Written as DNA, the CDR3 is TGTGCCTGGAGTGTATGGGGCATGGGATCCTACAATGAGCAGTTCTTC.

This chain connects TRBV4-1 to TRBJ2-3; no clear D. V shed 1 base and J shed 4 bases, with 0 bases lying between them. The germline CDR1 and CDR2 sequences are MGHRA and YSYEKL. The length of the CDR3 is 11 residues. The CDR3 nucleotides read TGCGCCAGCAGCCAAGCAGATACGCAGTATTTT. Encoded protein: CASSQADTQYF.

The V gene is TRBV14, the J gene TRBJ1-1, with a tentative D call TRBD1 (6 bases). Germline V CDR1 and CDR2: SGHDN, FVKESK. CDR3 length: 16 amino acids. Trimming pared 1 base from V and 0 bases from J, leaving 12 bases between. CDR3 bases: TGTGCCAGCAGCCAAGCCTGGGGGGCCTTGAACACTGAAGCTTTCTTT. Its protein product is CASSQAWGALNTEAFF.

The chain joins TRBV7-8 to TRBJ2-3; no definite D call. The ends were cut back, 5 bases at V and 2 bases at J, with 14 bases in the middle. This CDR3 comprises 15 residues. CDR1 and CDR2 from the germline V gene are SGHVS and FQNEAQ. The CDR3 coding sequence is TGTGCCAGCAGCATTTTGGGTAGCTTCACAGATACGCAGTATTTT. This codes for CASSILGSFTDTQYF.

The chain employs TRBV7-9 and TRBJ2-7; the match to TRBD1 covers 9 bases. The V gene end was trimmed by 6 bases and the J gene end by 6 bases; junction bases not matched to a gene: 3. CDR1 is SEHNR and CDR2 is FQNEAQ in the germline V gene (reference sequence). This CDR3 spans 12 amino acids. CDR3 DNA: TGTGCCAGCAGGGGACAGGGTCTCGAGCAGTACTTC. This encodes CASRGQGLEQYF.

The chain links TRBV11-3 to TRBJ1-1; D remains unclear. The CDR3 runs to 13 residues. Trimming left V 5 bases short and J 4 bases short, with 11 bases between. Germline V CDR1 and CDR2: SGHNT, YENEEA. This CDR3 reads CASSRELTTEAFF. CDR3 bases: TGTGCCAGCAGCCGAGAGCTCACCACTGAAGCTTTCTTT.

This chain links TRBV11-2 with TRBJ2-1; TRBD2 is a possible D gene (5 bases). This CDR3 has 16 amino acids. V dropped 3 bases and J dropped 1 base, with 13 bases sitting between them. In germline, CDR1 is SGHAT, CDR2 FQNNGV. CDR3 sequence: CASSFRGSGSYNEQFF. The CDR3 region has the DNA TGTGCCAGCAGCTTTCGAGGGAGTGGGTCCTACAATGAGCAGTTCTTC.

V gene TRBV13 combines with J gene TRBJ2-3; 11 nucleotides match TRBD1. The CDR3 spans 17 residues. V shed 5 bases and J 2 bases; nucleotides not matched to a gene: 9. Germline V gene lookup returns CDR1 PRHDT and CDR2 FYEKMQ (reference sequence). CDR3: CASSSGTGGSSTDTQYF. Here the CDR3 DNA reads TGTGCCAGCAGCAGCGGGACAGGGGGTTCCTCCACAGATACGCAGTATTTT.

The rearrangement joins TRBV29-1 to TRBJ1-2, with unresolved D. Germline loops: CDR1 SQVTM, CDR2 ANQGSEA. Trimming took 3 bases from V and 2 from J, leaving 7 bases between them. The CDR3 loop spans 12 amino acids. CDR3: CSVEEGNYGYTF. CDR3 sequence (DNA): TGCAGCGTTGAGGAAGGGAACTATGGCTACACCTTC.

The chain employs TRBV11-3 and TRBJ2-4; D uncertain. This CDR3 spans 14 amino acids. Trimming pared 0 bases from V and 7 bases from J, leaving 10 bases between. Germline CDR1 is SGHNT and CDR2 is YENEEA. The CDR3 loop reads CASSLDHVSNIQYF. The CDR3 DNA sequence: TGTGCCAGCAGCTTAGATCACGTTTCTAACATTCAGTACTTC.

The chain couples TRBV6-6 to TRBJ2-5; 16 bases align to TRBD2. The CDR3 length is 16 residues. In germline, CDR1 is MNHNY, CDR2 SVGAGI (reference sequence). V shed 6 bases and J 2 bases; nucleotides not matched to a gene: 3. Written as DNA, the CDR3 is TGTGCCAGCAGCGAGGGACTAGCGGGGGGGCAAGAGACCCAGTACTTC. This sequence encodes CASSEGLAGGQETQYF.

The CDR3 reads CASSLGTGGRTETQYF. The CDR3 nucleotides read TGTGCCAGCAGCTTGGGGACAGGGGGTCGTACAGAGACCCAGTACTTC. The gene calls are TRBV7-7 and TRBJ2-5; TRBD1 aligns across 11 bases. CDR3 length equals 16 residues. V lost 3 bases to trimming and J lost 4 bases; unmatched junction nucleotides: 7. Germline lookup yields CDR1 SSHAT and CDR2 FNYEAQ (reference sequence). Full variable domain (remainder filled in from reference TRBV7-7 and TRBJ2-5): GAGVSQSPRYKVTKRGQDVTLRCDPISSHATLYWYQQALGQGPEFLTYFNYEAQPDKSGLPSDRFSAERPEGSISTLTIQRTEQRDSAMYRCASSLGTGGRTETQYFGPGTRLLVL.

The CDR3 region is CASSFYRVSYEQYF. The CDR3 DNA reads as TGTGCCAGCAGCTTTTACAGGGTCTCCTACGAGCAGTACTTC. The V call is TRBV11-2, the J call TRBJ2-7; possibly TRBD1 for D (6 bases). This CDR3 has 14 amino acids. V lost 3 bases, J lost 0 bases, and 9 bases lay in between. Germline assignment: CDR1 SGHAT and CDR2 FQNNGV.

The chain uses TRBV11-2 and TRBJ2-3, with TRBD1 as a possible D gene (5 bases). Germline loops: CDR1 SGHAT, CDR2 FQNNGV. Trimming removed 4 bases at V and 1 base at J, with 9 bases between. This CDR3 has 14 residues. CDR3 in DNA: TGTGCCAGCAGCTGGGGCGCGGGCACAGATACGCAGTATTTT. This translates into CASSWGAGTDTQYF. Full variable domain (remainder filled in from reference TRBV11-2 and TRBJ2-3): EAGVAQSPRYKIIEKRQSVAFWCNPISGHATLYWYQQILGQGPKLLIQFQNNGVVDDSQLPKDRFSAERLKGVDSTLKIQPAKLEDSAVYLCASSWGAGTDTQYFGPGTRLTVL.

The chain combines TRBV5-1 with TRBJ2-1; possible D gene TRBD1, 5 bases. Between the trimmed V and J ends, which lost 4 bases and 7 bases, there was a span of 12 bases. The CDR3 has 13 residues. Germline V gives CDR1 SGHRS, CDR2 YFSETQ. The CDR3 DNA follows: TGCGCCAGCAGCCTCCAGCAGGGAAATGAGCAGTTCTTC. Its protein is CASSLQQGNEQFF.

The chain has TRBV9 and TRBJ1-3; D gene unclear. Trimming removed 3 bases at V and 2 bases at J, with 18 bases between. Germline CDR1 and CDR2: SGDLS and YYNGEE. This CDR3 is built from 17 residues. In DNA, the CDR3 is TGTGCCAGCAGCGGCGCTCGGGCAACAAATGCTGGAAACACCATATATTTT. Translated: CASSGARATNAGNTIYF.

The chain recombines TRBV28 with TRBJ1-1; D is possibly TRBD1 (6 bases). The CDR3 sequence is 14 residues long. V shed 7 bases and J shed 4 bases, with 16 bases lying between them. Germline loops: CDR1 MDHEN, CDR2 SYDVKM. The CDR3 sequence: CASNVQGFRTEAFF. CDR3 sequence (DNA): TGTGCCAGCAACGTACAGGGATTTCGCACTGAAGCTTTCTTT.

CDR3 sequence: CASSFRAYGYTF. The CDR3, as DNA: TGTGCCAGCAGTTTTAGGGCCTATGGCTACACCTTC. This chain uses TRBV28 with TRBJ1-2; D unresolved. V lost 3 bases to trimming and J lost 4 bases, with 6 bases between them. There are 12 residues in the CDR3. The germline CDR1 and CDR2 sequences are MDHEN and SYDVKM.

This clone came up once. This chain joins TRBV7-2 and TRBJ2-7; a weak D match, TRBD1 (5 bases). The V gene lost 5 bases and the J gene lost 3 bases, with 14 bases spanning the gap. The length of the CDR3 is 14 residues. CDR1 SGHTA and CDR2 FQGNSA come from the germline V gene. The CDR3 sequence is CASSQTSGYYEQYF. CDR3 in DNA: TGTGCCAGCAGCCAAACCTCAGGGTACTACGAGCAGTACTTC.

The chain is built from TRBV6-1 and TRBJ1-2, with D possibly matching TRBD1 (5 bases). Per germline, CDR1 MNHNS and CDR2 SASEGT. The V end lost 5 bases, the J end lost 6 bases, and 16 bases lay between the germline ends. The CDR3 is made up of 14 amino acids. This CDR3 is CASSLRDDVDGYTF. As DNA, the CDR3 is TGTGCCAGCAGTCTCCGGGACGACGTAGATGGCTACACCTTC.

This chain joins TRBV2 and TRBJ2-7; TRBD2 might be the D (5 bases). Germline V gene data show CDR1 as SNHLY and CDR2 as FYNNEI. Trimming cost V 7 bases and J 4 bases, with 11 bases left between them. The CDR3 spans 12 residues. CDR3 loop: CASMGRKYEQYF. As DNA, the CDR3 is TGTGCCAGCATGGGGAGAAAGTACGAGCAGTACTTC.